These T cell receptor beta chains were read from a single sample in a study of cytomegalovirus exposure and HLA in healthy donors. Using immunoSEQ multiplex PCR, the repertoire was profiled, and TCRdb retains in-frame clones only, with some absent. This table has about 150,000 clones, about 72% appearing once. The sequenced material came from PBMCs. These receptor sequences come from a male donor in good health and CMV-seronegative. The conserved cysteine and the conserved F or W are not part of the CDR3 here. Fields, in order: CDR3 length, V gene, CDR3 protein.

len: 11
v_gene: TRBV7-2
CDR3aa: ASSLTGNQPQH

len: 14
v_gene: TRBV30
CDR3aa: AWSLRDRGGNQPQH

len: 13
v_gene: TRBV4-3
CDR3aa: ASSQGSGGGETQY

len: 13
v_gene: TRBV6-6
CDR3aa: ASSYPEGTNTEAF

len: 11
v_gene: TRBV9
CDR3aa: ASSVATSDTQY

len: 11
v_gene: TRBV14
CDR3aa: ASAISGGNTIY

len: 15
v_gene: TRBV7-8
CDR3aa: ASSLGGGGGAGTEAF

len: 13
v_gene: TRBV7-7
CDR3aa: ASSLAQSGTDTQY

len: 8
v_gene: TRBV29-1
CDR3aa: SVEEGGYT

len: 12
v_gene: TRBV7-8
CDR3aa: ASSLAAGGGTQY

len: 12
v_gene: TRBV14
CDR3aa: ASSQVQYTGELF